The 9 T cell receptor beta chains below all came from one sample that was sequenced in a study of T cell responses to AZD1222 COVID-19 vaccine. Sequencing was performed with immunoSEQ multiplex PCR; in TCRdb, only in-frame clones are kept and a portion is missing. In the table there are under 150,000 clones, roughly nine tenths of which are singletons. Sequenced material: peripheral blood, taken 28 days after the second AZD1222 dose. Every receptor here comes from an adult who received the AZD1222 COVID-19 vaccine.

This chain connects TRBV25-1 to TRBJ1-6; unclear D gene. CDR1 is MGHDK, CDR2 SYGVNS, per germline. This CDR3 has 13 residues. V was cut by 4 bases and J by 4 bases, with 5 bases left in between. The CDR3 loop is CASSATYNSPLHF. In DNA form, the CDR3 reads TGTGCCAGCAGTGCCACGTATAATTCACCCCTCCACTTT.

The CDR3 reads CASSQEFSSGNTIYF. CDR3 DNA: TGCGCCAGCAGCCAAGAATTTTCCTCTGGAAACACCATATATTTT. The chain uses TRBV4-1 and TRBJ1-3; D is unclear. The CDR3 covers 15 residues. V was shortened by 0 bases and J by 0 bases, with 6 bases between the two germline ends. The germline CDR1 and CDR2 sequences are MGHRA and YSYEKL.

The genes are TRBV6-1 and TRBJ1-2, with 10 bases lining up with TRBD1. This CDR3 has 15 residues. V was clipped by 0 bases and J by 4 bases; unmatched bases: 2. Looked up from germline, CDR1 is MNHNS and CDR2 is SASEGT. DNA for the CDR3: TGTGCCAGCAGTGAAGCGGGACAGGGGCTCTATGGCTACACCTTC. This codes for CASSEAGQGLYGYTF.

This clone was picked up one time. Here the CDR3 reads CASSPGTGRPGNTEAFF. CDR3 nucleotides: TGTGCCAGCTCACCCGGGACAGGCCGACCAGGGAACACTGAAGCTTTCTTT. The genes are TRBV18 and TRBJ1-1; 8 nucleotides align to TRBD1. CDR3 length: 17 residues. The trim removed 3 bases at V and 1 base at J, leaving 10 bases unmatched. Germline V gene lookup returns CDR1 KGHSH and CDR2 LQKENI.

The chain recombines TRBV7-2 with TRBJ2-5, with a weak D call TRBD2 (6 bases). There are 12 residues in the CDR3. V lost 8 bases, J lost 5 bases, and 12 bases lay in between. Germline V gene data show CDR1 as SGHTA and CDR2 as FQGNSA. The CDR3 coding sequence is TGTGCCAGCCGGGAGTCAGGGGAGACCCAGTACTTC. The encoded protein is CASRESGETQYF.

The CDR3 DNA reads TGTGCCAGCAGCCAAGTGCACAGCCCCAATTCACCCCTCCACTTT. Protein: CASSQVHSPNSPLHF. The genes are TRBV14 and TRBJ1-6; unclear D gene. The V gene's germline CDR1 is SGHDN and CDR2 FVKESK. With 1 base removed from V and 7 bases from J, the gap between germline ends came to 11 bases. This CDR3 has 15 amino acids.

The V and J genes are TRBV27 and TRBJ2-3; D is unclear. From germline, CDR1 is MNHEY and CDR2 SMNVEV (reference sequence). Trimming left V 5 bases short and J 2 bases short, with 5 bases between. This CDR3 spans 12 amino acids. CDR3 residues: CASSPNTDTQYF. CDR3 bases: TGTGCCAGCAGTCCTAACACAGATACGCAGTATTTT.

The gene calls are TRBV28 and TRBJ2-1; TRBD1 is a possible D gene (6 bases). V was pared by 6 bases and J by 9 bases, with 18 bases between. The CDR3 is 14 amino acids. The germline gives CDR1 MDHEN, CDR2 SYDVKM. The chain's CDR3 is CASRSAGVVSEQFF. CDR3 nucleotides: TGTGCCAGCAGGTCGGCAGGGGTTGTCAGTGAGCAGTTCTTC.

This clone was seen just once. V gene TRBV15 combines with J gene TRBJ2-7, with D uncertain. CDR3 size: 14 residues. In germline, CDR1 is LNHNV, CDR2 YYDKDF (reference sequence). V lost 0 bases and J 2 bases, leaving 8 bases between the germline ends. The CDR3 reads CATSRDQAAYEQYV. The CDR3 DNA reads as TGTGCCACCAGCAGAGACCAGGCCGCCTACGAGCAGTACGTC.